This is a list of T cell receptor beta chains from one sample in a study of T cells in Graves' hyperthyroidism and ophthalmopathy. TCRdb redid the calling of the multiplex PCR reads with MiXCR, one entry per CDR3 protein. The table shows 500,000 to 650,000 distinct CDR3 sequences, with 14% occurring only once. The sequencing input was blood. These receptors were obtained from a woman in her thirties or forties with Graves' hyperthyroidism. The CDR3 runs from the conserved cysteine through the conserved F or W. Each record gives: clone size, J gene, CDR3 length, D gene, V gene, CDR3 protein, CDR3 DNA. A D gene is named only where the DNA matches it firmly. Clone size is not always given. Where it is, it says once, few, many or a class for expanded clones.

clone size: many
J gene: TRBJ1-1
CDR3 length: 13
D gene: NA
V gene: TRBV29-1
CDR3 protein: CSVGPDPDTEAFF
CDR3 DNA: TGCAGCGTTGGCCCAGACCCTGACACTGAAGCTTTCTTT

clone size: many
J gene: TRBJ1-2
CDR3 length: 13
D gene: NA
V gene: TRBV2
CDR3 protein: CASTVFGEYGYTF
CDR3 DNA: TGTGCCAGCACGGTTTTCGGCGAATATGGCTACACCTTC

clone size: NA
J gene: TRBJ2-7
CDR3 length: 18
D gene: NA
V gene: TRBV10-3
CDR3 protein: CAISRPDEWYTDTYEQYF
CDR3 DNA: TGTGCCATCAGTCGACCCGACGAGTGGTATACGGACACCTACGAGCAGTACTTC

clone size: many
J gene: TRBJ2-2
CDR3 length: 17
D gene: NA
V gene: TRBV7-8
CDR3 protein: CASSLNPQGPSTDELFF
CDR3 DNA: TGTGCCAGCAGCCTAAACCCGCAGGGGCCGAGTACGGACGAGCTGTTTTTT

clone size: many
J gene: TRBJ1-1
CDR3 length: 15
D gene: NA
V gene: TRBV6-5
CDR3 protein: CASSYGSGVNTEAFF
CDR3 DNA: TGTGCCAGCAGTTACGGATCAGGGGTAAACACTGAAGCTTTCTTT

clone size: few
J gene: TRBJ2-2
CDR3 length: 16
D gene: NA
V gene: TRBV11-2
CDR3 protein: CASSLANILDSGELFF
CDR3 DNA: TGTGCCAGCAGCTTAGCGAACATACTAGATTCCGGGGAGCTGTTTTTT

clone size: NA
J gene: TRBJ2-7
CDR3 length: 16
D gene: TRBD1
V gene: TRBV5-1
CDR3 protein: CASSLETGTVIREQYF
CDR3 DNA: TGCGCCAGCAGCTTGGAGACCGGGACAGTGATTAGAGAGCAGTACTTC

clone size: many
J gene: TRBJ2-1
CDR3 length: 14
D gene: TRBD1
V gene: TRBV2
CDR3 protein: CASSETGGRDEQFF
CDR3 DNA: TGTGCCAGCAGTGAGACAGGGGGCAGGGATGAGCAGTTCTTC

clone size: many
J gene: TRBJ2-7
CDR3 length: 13
D gene: TRBD2
V gene: TRBV2
CDR3 protein: CATLSGSVDEQYF
CDR3 DNA: TGTGCCACCCTGAGCGGGAGTGTTGACGAGCAGTACTTC

clone size: many
J gene: TRBJ2-5
CDR3 length: 14
D gene: TRBD2
V gene: TRBV7-2
CDR3 protein: CASSSSGRWETQYF
CDR3 DNA: TGTGCCAGCAGCTCAAGCGGGAGGTGGGAGACCCAGTACTTC

clone size: NA
J gene: TRBJ2-7
CDR3 length: 13
D gene: NA
V gene: TRBV10-3
CDR3 protein: CAISEQGPGRQYF
CDR3 DNA: TGTGCCATCAGTGAGCAGGGACCCGGACGGCAGTACTTC

clone size: many
J gene: TRBJ2-5
CDR3 length: 11
D gene: NA
V gene: TRBV30
CDR3 protein: CAWSVGETQYF
CDR3 DNA: TGTGCCTGGAGTGTAGGGGAGACCCAGTACTTC

clone size: few
J gene: TRBJ1-1
CDR3 length: 13
D gene: NA
V gene: TRBV19
CDR3 protein: CASSIRLGTEAFF
CDR3 DNA: TGTGCCAGTAGTATTCGCCTGGGCACTGAAGCTTTCTTT

clone size: many
J gene: TRBJ2-3
CDR3 length: 12
D gene: NA
V gene: TRBV20-1
CDR3 protein: CSARGRTDTQYF
CDR3 DNA: TGCAGTGCTAGGGGCCGCACAGATACGCAGTATTTT

clone size: many
J gene: TRBJ2-3
CDR3 length: 17
D gene: TRBD2
V gene: TRBV3-1
CDR3 protein: CASSQVPSGRGTDTQYF
CDR3 DNA: TGTGCCAGCAGCCAAGTGCCTAGCGGGAGAGGCACAGATACGCAGTATTTT

clone size: many
J gene: TRBJ1-3
CDR3 length: 15
D gene: TRBD1
V gene: TRBV9
CDR3 protein: CASSPTGEGGNTIYF
CDR3 DNA: TGTGCCAGCAGCCCGACAGGGGAAGGTGGAAACACCATATATTTT

clone size: few
J gene: TRBJ2-3
CDR3 length: 17
D gene: TRBD2
V gene: TRBV10-3
CDR3 protein: CAISDTLGLAGTDTQYF
CDR3 DNA: TGTGCCATCAGTGACACGTTGGGACTAGCGGGGACAGATACGCAGTATTTT

clone size: many
J gene: TRBJ1-5
CDR3 length: 16
D gene: TRBD1
V gene: TRBV12-3/TRBV12-4
CDR3 protein: CASSLAVTGVDQPQHF
CDR3 DNA: TGTGCCAGCAGTTTAGCGGTCACAGGGGTGGATCAGCCCCAGCATTTT

clone size: many
J gene: TRBJ2-7
CDR3 length: 14
D gene: TRBD2
V gene: TRBV3-1
CDR3 protein: CASSPRGLANEQYF
CDR3 DNA: TGTGCCAGCAGCCCACGGGGACTAGCGAACGAGCAGTACTTC

clone size: few
J gene: TRBJ2-2
CDR3 length: 13
D gene: TRBD2
V gene: TRBV6-2/TRBV6-3
CDR3 protein: CATWRRTSGELFF
CDR3 DNA: TGTGCCACATGGAGAAGGACTAGCGGGGAGCTGTTTTTT

clone size: NA
J gene: TRBJ2-2
CDR3 length: 14
D gene: TRBD2
V gene: TRBV19
CDR3 protein: CASNPGLAFGELFF
CDR3 DNA: TGTGCCAGTAACCCGGGACTAGCATTCGGGGAGCTGTTTTTT

clone size: few
J gene: TRBJ2-5
CDR3 length: 15
D gene: NA
V gene: TRBV14
CDR3 protein: CASSPLMGYQETQYF
CDR3 DNA: TGTGCCAGCAGCCCCCTGATGGGATACCAAGAGACCCAGTACTTC

clone size: NA
J gene: TRBJ2-3
CDR3 length: 15
D gene: NA
V gene: TRBV19
CDR3 protein: CASSIGTEVTDTQYF
CDR3 DNA: TGTGCCAGTAGTATAGGGACGGAAGTCACAGATACGCAGTATTTT

clone size: few
J gene: TRBJ2-7
CDR3 length: 14
D gene: NA
V gene: TRBV7-9
CDR3 protein: CASSARQNPYEQYF
CDR3 DNA: TGTGCCAGCAGCGCCCGACAGAACCCCTACGAGCAGTACTTC

clone size: few
J gene: TRBJ1-4
CDR3 length: 16
D gene: TRBD1
V gene: TRBV20-1
CDR3 protein: CSARKGATGSLEKLFF
CDR3 DNA: TGCAGTGCTAGAAAGGGAGCGACAGGGTCGTTAGAAAAACTGTTTTTT

clone size: many
J gene: TRBJ2-2
CDR3 length: 14
D gene: NA
V gene: TRBV5-1
CDR3 protein: CASSSDIFTGELFF
CDR3 DNA: TGCGCCAGCAGCTCGGATATATTCACCGGGGAGCTGTTTTTT

clone size: many
J gene: TRBJ2-3
CDR3 length: 13
D gene: NA
V gene: TRBV5-4
CDR3 protein: CASSLPEIDTQYF
CDR3 DNA: TGTGCCAGCTCGCTCCCGGAGATAGATACGCAGTATTTT

clone size: few
J gene: TRBJ2-1
CDR3 length: 16
D gene: TRBD2
V gene: TRBV19
CDR3 protein: CASMTGTSADYGEQFF
CDR3 DNA: TGTGCCAGTATGACCGGGACTAGCGCCGACTACGGTGAGCAGTTCTTC

clone size: many
J gene: TRBJ1-4
CDR3 length: 16
D gene: NA
V gene: TRBV3-1
CDR3 protein: CASSRVHSATNEKLFF
CDR3 DNA: TGTGCCAGCAGTCGCGTACACAGCGCAACTAATGAAAAACTGTTTTTT

clone size: few
J gene: TRBJ2-5
CDR3 length: 13
D gene: NA
V gene: TRBV20-1
CDR3 protein: CSARDGLKETQYF
CDR3 DNA: TGCAGTGCTAGAGATGGGCTGAAAGAGACCCAGTACTTC

clone size: many
J gene: TRBJ2-1
CDR3 length: 17
D gene: TRBD2
V gene: TRBV7-8
CDR3 protein: CASSLQGLAGGPNEQFF
CDR3 DNA: TGTGCCAGCAGCCTACAAGGACTAGCGGGAGGGCCGAATGAGCAGTTCTTC

clone size: many
J gene: TRBJ2-7
CDR3 length: 12
D gene: TRBD1
V gene: TRBV28
CDR3 protein: CASSDRGYEQYF
CDR3 DNA: TGTGCCAGCAGTGACAGGGGCTACGAGCAGTACTTC

clone size: NA
J gene: TRBJ2-2
CDR3 length: 15
D gene: NA
V gene: TRBV14
CDR3 protein: CASSQDIRGTGELFF
CDR3 DNA: TGTGCCAGCAGCCAAGATATCCGGGGGACCGGGGAGCTGTTTTTT

clone size: many
J gene: TRBJ2-7
CDR3 length: 16
D gene: TRBD2
V gene: TRBV3-1
CDR3 protein: CASSPWSSGSSYEQYF
CDR3 DNA: TGTGCCAGCAGCCCCTGGAGTAGCGGGAGCTCCTACGAGCAGTACTTC

clone size: many
J gene: TRBJ2-1
CDR3 length: 16
D gene: NA
V gene: TRBV6-1
CDR3 protein: CASSAAPSPSYNEQFF
CDR3 DNA: TGTGCCAGCAGCGCGGCGCCTAGCCCTTCCTACAATGAGCAGTTCTTC

clone size: few
J gene: TRBJ2-7
CDR3 length: 11
D gene: NA
V gene: TRBV25-1
CDR3 protein: CASSDTNGQYF
CDR3 DNA: TGTGCCAGCAGTGACACTAACGGGCAGTACTTC

clone size: many
J gene: TRBJ2-5
CDR3 length: 13
D gene: NA
V gene: TRBV28
CDR3 protein: CASTRRGQETQYF
CDR3 DNA: TGTGCCAGCACACGCCGAGGCCAAGAGACCCAGTACTTC

clone size: many
J gene: TRBJ2-1
CDR3 length: 18
D gene: NA
V gene: TRBV15
CDR3 protein: CATSSRGRAGKSYNEQFF
CDR3 DNA: TGTGCCACCAGCAGCAGGGGGAGGGCCGGGAAGTCCTACAATGAGCAGTTCTTC

clone size: NA
J gene: TRBJ2-1
CDR3 length: 15
D gene: TRBD1
V gene: TRBV6-1
CDR3 protein: CASSDLDRDHNEQFF
CDR3 DNA: TGTGCCAGCAGTGATTTGGACAGGGACCACAATGAGCAGTTCTTC

clone size: many
J gene: TRBJ2-1
CDR3 length: 14
D gene: NA
V gene: TRBV27
CDR3 protein: CASSLSASYNEQFF
CDR3 DNA: TGTGCCAGCAGTTTAAGCGCCTCCTACAATGAGCAGTTCTTC

clone size: many
J gene: TRBJ1-2
CDR3 length: 14
D gene: NA
V gene: TRBV18
CDR3 protein: CASSPEVVDYGYTF
CDR3 DNA: TGTGCCAGCTCACCAGAGGTGGTGGACTATGGCTACACCTTC

clone size: many
J gene: TRBJ2-1
CDR3 length: 13
D gene: TRBD1
V gene: TRBV2
CDR3 protein: CASRGDRDDEQFF
CDR3 DNA: TGTGCCAGCAGAGGTGACAGGGACGATGAGCAGTTCTTC

clone size: few
J gene: TRBJ2-2
CDR3 length: 16
D gene: TRBD2
V gene: TRBV27
CDR3 protein: CASSGLAGDVFEELFF
CDR3 DNA: TGTGCCAGCAGTGGACTAGCGGGAGATGTTTTCGAGGAGCTGTTTTTT